The present T cell receptor (beta chain) was sequenced within a study of T cells after posttransplantation cyclophosphamide. The data were produced by immunoSEQ multiplex PCR, yet TCRdb's version contains in-frame clones alone and is incomplete. The data contain 15,000 or so clones, roughly 93% of them singletons. Treatment was busulfan-fludarabine conditioning, a marrow graft, and cyclophosphamide on days +3 and +4. Study findings and constraints: TRB clonality was highly associated with recipient CMV seropositivity and reactivation.

This clone has just one count. Antigen specificity is unknown. V lost 6 bases and J lost 1; bases outside the gene matches: 2. The CDR3 totals 14 residues. Germline CDR1 and CDR2: MNHEY and SVGAGI. The material sequenced was CD4+ T cells sorted from blood, taken after allogeneic stem cell transplant with posttransplant cyclophosphamide. The origin of this receptor is a male patient between 60 and 69 years old who received an allogeneic stem cell transplant from a related donor and was CMV-positive. Some of the T cells might come from the graft donor. The chain has TRBV6-5 and TRBJ1-5, with TRBD1 matching 8 bases. CDR3 protein: CASRRTGSNQPQHF. Here the CDR3 DNA reads TGTGCCAGCAGAAGGACAGGGAGCAATCAGCCCCAGCATTTT.